This T cell receptor beta chain was sequenced during a study of glioma-infiltrating T cells. In its sample, this clonotype was seen a few times. Using RNA template, CDR3s of TCR alpha and beta were amplified with iRepertoire arm-PCR. TCRdb called the multiplex PCR reads again in MiXCR, with one record for every CDR3 protein. The sample holds 93,000 or so distinct CDR3 sequences; about 30% are singletons and the top ten take approximately 43%. The clonotype was recovered from a human donor with low-grade glioma or glioblastoma, undergoing nonglioma brain surgery, or in good health (not recorded which). Sequencing input: glioma tissue, nonneoplastic brain tissue, or PBMCs (not recorded which).

CDR3: CASSQLGLGSYNEQFF. The DNA for the CDR3 is TGCGCCAGCAGCCAATTAGGTCTAGGCTCCTACAATGAGCAGTTCTTC. The V and J genes are TRBV4-3 and TRBJ2-1; D is unclear. CDR1 and CDR2 from the germline V gene are LGHNA and YSLEER. The CDR3 is 16 amino acids. The ends were cut back, 2 bases at V and 0 bases at J, with 11 bases in the middle.